The rows below give T cell receptor beta chains drawn from one sample of a study of blood T cell repertoires in COVID-19. The repertoire was sequenced with immunoSEQ multiplex PCR; TCRdb's copy has only in-frame clones and lacks some. The sample carries 650,000 to 800,000 clones, 85% to 90% recorded once. The sample taken for sequencing was peripheral blood. Source of these receptors: a woman between 18 and 30 years old with acute or convalescent COVID-19. Both conserved end residues are trimmed from each CDR3.

v_gene	len	j_gene	CDR3aa
TRBV5-1	14	TRBJ2-3	ASSLVASGGMDTQY
TRBV6-5	11	TRBJ2-2	ASGLTNTGELF
TRBV6-5	11	TRBJ1-3	ASTSLVTYTIY
TRBV7-6	11	TRBJ1-2	ASSYDSNYGYT
TRBV7-2	12	TRBJ2-7	ASSLRSGTYEQY
TRBV29-1	12	TRBJ1-1	SVGAGRMNTEAF
TRBV15	10	TRBJ1-6	ATSRYYSPLH
TRBV29-1	11	TRBJ2-2	SALTGNTGELF
TRBV4-1	16	TRBJ1-4	ASSPAGTGEVTNEKLF
TRBV25-1	13	TRBJ2-5	ASSELGQGAETQY
TRBV4-3	11	TRBJ1-1	ASSQAGGVAAF
TRBV19	14	TRBJ1-4	ASRGQAVATNEKLF
TRBV4-1	14	TRBJ1-6	ASSQPREGGHSPLH
TRBV6-4	11	TRBJ1-2	ASSDRDSGGYT
TRBV6-6	10	TRBJ2-7	ASSYGAVEQY
TRBV29-1	15	TRBJ1-2	SAVLSSPGTGQGGYT
TRBV5-1	13	TRBJ1-5	ASSAGAGGNQPQH
TRBV7-2	13	TRBJ1-1	ASSLADRGGTEAF
TRBV29-1	11	TRBJ1-3	SVFTNSGNTIY
TRBV14	14	TRBJ1-6	ASSQDFGRPQSPLH
TRBV19	13	TRBJ2-7	ASSISAGLSNEQY
TRBV9	15	TRBJ2-2	ASSTEETSANTGELF
TRBV14	12	TRBJ1-3	ASSRRVFENTIY
TRBV7-2	10	TRBJ1-2	ASSRDSYGYT
TRBV29-1	11	TRBJ1-1	SAPTGVNTEAF
TRBV3-1/TRBV3-2	15	TRBJ1-1	ASSHLGGGGMNTEAF
TRBV3-1/TRBV3-2	14	TRBJ2-7	ASSQVGGSTGYEQY
TRBV12-3/TRBV12-4	11	TRBJ2-7	ASSLGETYEQY
TRBV9	13	TRBJ1-3	ASSRWTGTGNTIY
TRBV30	13	TRBJ1-3	AWSEGGQVGDTIY
TRBV24-1	13	TRBJ1-2	ATSDWGTGFYGYT
TRBV7-9	11	TRBJ1-1	ASSPQGNTEAF
TRBV28	17	TRBJ2-3	ASSPPGLAGGDRTDTQY
TRBV14	13	TRBJ2-7	ASTPQGPRSYEQY
TRBV24-1	11	TRBJ2-1	ATRPSGSDEQF
TRBV2	11	TRBJ1-2	ASSLGTNYGYT
TRBV14	12	TRBJ1-2	ASSQEKLLYGYT
TRBV15	13	TRBJ1-1	ATSETDRERTEAF
TRBV19	15	TRBJ1-2	ASSIGTAPSFNYGYT
TRBV3-1/TRBV3-2	12	TRBJ1-1	ASSEWGQAGEAF